This TCR beta chain is from a study of T cell responses to AZD1222 COVID-19 vaccine. Regarding this clone: Its antigen is not known.

Assay used: immunoSEQ multiplex PCR; TCRdb lists only in-frame clones, some missing. This table holds tens of thousands of clones, about nine tenths found once. CDR1 and CDR2 from the germline V gene are SGHDT and YYEEEE. The CDR3 runs to 14 residues. J was trimmed by 6 bases and V by 5 bases; bases with no gene match: 10. Points from the study as a whole: The repertoires were collected only after the peak T cell response. It was only a handful of AZD1222 recipients who were seropositive at baseline. Among spike-specific TCRs, nearly half reportedly target unmutated variant regions.

Sample: peripheral blood, taken on day 0 of MenACWY control vaccination. This clonotype was sampled from an adult in good health. The chain joins TRBV5-6 to TRBJ1-2; 7 nucleotides match TRBD1. CDR3 DNA: TGTGCCAGCAGTCCATCAGGGGGGCGTAATGGCTACACCTTC. As protein: CASSPSGGRNGYTF.